Below are 29 T cell receptor beta chains sequenced from a single sample in a study of vaccination and CD4 T cells after COVID-19 (dated by TCRdb to between 2020 and 2023). This specimen's treatment or condition label, interpreted: roughly 11-day PBMC culture with coronavirus spike peptide pools or control peptides (ViraFEST assay). CD4+ T cells from unexposed donors were collected before the COVID-19 pandemic (2011-2018). Libraries were built with PCR. TCRdb shows the sequencer as Illumina iSeq 100. TCR sequencing of DNA from cultured CD4+ T cells used the Oncomine TCR Beta short-read assay at the Johns Hopkins FTIC core. The QIAamp micro DNA kit was used to extract genomic DNA from the cultured CD4+ T cells. TCRdb ran its own pipeline on the public reads, namely fastp trimming at Q25 and MiXCR clone calling, and kept in-frame beta chains. All rows with the same CDR3 protein become a single entry with the most common DNA and genes. The sample has about 9,100 distinct CDR3 sequences on record, 35% to 45% of them singletons. The ten largest make up 9.5% to 15% of the sample.

Their cognate antigens are unknown. Material: CD4+ T cells from blood, cultured in vitro. Receptors were obtained from a human donor in good health.

The count of this clonotype is one. The chain employs TRBV6-1 and TRBJ2-7; TRBD2 matches 11 bases. Trimming removed 6 bases from V and 1 base from J; junction bases left unmatched: 5. CDR3 length: 15 amino acids. The germline gives CDR1 MNHNS, CDR2 SASEGT. The CDR3 region has the DNA TGTGCCAGCAGGGCCGGGACTAGCGGTTCCTACGAGCAGTACTTC. It translates to CASRAGTSGSYEQYF.

Details on this clonotype: The junction differs from germline at one of its ends, possibly a read error. The chain employs TRBV7-8 and TRBJ2-3, with D tentatively TRBD2 (6 bases). Germline CDR1 reads SGHVS; CDR2 reads FQNEAQ. This CDR3 is 15 amino acids long. The CDR3 bases are TGTGCCAGCAGCTTATCCGGGAGTGGCACAGATGCGCAGTATTTT. Encoded protein: CASSLSGSGTDAQYF. Drawing the rest from reference TRBV7-8 and TRBJ2-3, the complete variable domain is GAGVSQSPRYKVAKRGQDVALRCDPISGHVSLFWYQQALGQGPEFLTYFQNEAQLDKSGLPSDRFFAERPEGSVSTLKIQRTQQEDSAVYLCASSLSGSGTDAQYFGPGTRLTVL.

This chain links TRBV6-5 with TRBJ1-4, with D perhaps matching TRBD1 (5 bases). Germline V gene data show CDR1 as MNHEY and CDR2 as SVGAGI. The CDR3 has 15 residues. The V and J ends lost 2 bases and 10 bases respectively, with 17 bases between them. The CDR3 coding sequence is TGTGCCAGCAGTTACCCGGACACGAGCGACGGAAAACTGTTTTTT. It encodes CASSYPDTSDGKLFF.

The V gene is TRBV24-1, the J gene TRBJ2-1; D is uncertain. This CDR3 has 12 residues. Germline CDR1 reads KGHDR; CDR2 reads SFDVKD. V gave up 9 bases and J gave up 6 bases, with 11 bases separating them. The CDR3 spells CATAETLNEQFF. In DNA form, the CDR3 reads TGTGCCACCGCCGAGACCCTCAATGAGCAGTTCTTC.

This clonotype was seen once. This chain links TRBV11-2 with TRBJ2-7; possible D gene TRBD2, 6 bases. Trimming took 6 bases from V and 0 from J, leaving 18 bases between them. The length of the CDR3 is 16 residues. Looked up from germline, CDR1 is SGHAT and CDR2 is FQNNGV. The CDR3 protein is CASSLRGFRSSYEQYF. CDR3 DNA sequence: TGTGCCAGCAGTTTGCGGGGCTTTCGAAGCTCCTACGAGCAGTACTTC.

This clonotype was seen only a few times. This chain joins TRBV20-1 and TRBJ2-3; 7 bases map to TRBD2. The germline gives CDR1 DFQATT, CDR2 SNEGSKA (reference sequence). The CDR3 consists of 16 residues. The trim removed 1 base at V and 1 base at J, leaving 8 bases unmatched. DNA of the CDR3: TGCAGTGCTAGAGTAATGGGAGCGGGACGCACAGATACGCAGTATTTT. It specifies CSARVMGAGRTDTQYF.

The chain couples TRBV30 to TRBJ2-7; maybe TRBD2 (5 bases). The germline V and J ends were trimmed by 5 bases and 3 bases, with 17 bases remaining between them. The CDR3 is 14 residues long. The germline V gene encodes CDR1 GTSNPN and CDR2 SVGIG (reference sequence). The CDR3 here is CAWEGSPTHYEQYF. The CDR3 DNA reads as TGTGCCTGGGAGGGTAGCCCGACCCACTACGAGCAGTACTTC.

The chain joins TRBV20-1 to TRBJ2-1; D is ambiguous. The germline V gene has CDR1 DFQATT and CDR2 SNEGSKA (reference sequence). V gave up 0 bases and J gave up 10 bases, with 19 bases separating them. The CDR3 has 15 residues. CDR3 bases: TGCAGTGCTAGAGATGGCTTTGTGTCCTCCGGGGAGCAGTTCTTC. Residues: CSARDGFVSSGEQFF.

The chain links TRBV28 to TRBJ2-3, with D maybe TRBD2 (5 bases). The CDR3 has 13 amino acids. The ends were cut back, 1 base at V and 13 bases at J, with 15 bases in the middle. Looked up from germline, CDR1 is MDHEN and CDR2 is SYDVKM. The CDR3: CASSLSLTGNEYF. In nucleotides, the CDR3 is TGTGCCAGCAGTTTATCACTGACGGGGAACGAGTATTTT.

A few counts support this clonotype. V gene TRBV7-2 combines with J gene TRBJ2-3; D gene ambiguous. The CDR3 totals 12 residues. The germline CDR1 and CDR2 sequences are SGHTA and FQGNSA. Trimming removed 7 bases at V and 9 bases at J, with 14 bases between. The CDR3: CASTRVLSTQYF. For the CDR3, the DNA is TGTGCCAGCACCCGGGTTCTTAGCACGCAGTATTTT.

V usage is TRBV5-1 and J usage is TRBJ2-5; D not resolved. V was cut by 1 base and J by 1 base, with 2 bases left in between. This CDR3 contains 12 residues. CDR1 and CDR2 (germline): SGHRS, YFSETQ. The CDR3 is CASSLTQETQYF. CDR3 DNA sequence: TGCGCCAGCAGCTTGACCCAAGAGACCCAGTACTTC.

This sequence joins TRBV5-1 and TRBJ2-7; D is perhaps TRBD1 or TRBD2 (5 bases each). The V end lost 2 bases, the J end lost 1 base, and 16 bases lay between the germline ends. The length of the CDR3 is 16 residues. Germline CDR1 and CDR2: SGHRS and YFSETQ. CDR3: CASSFVSSEGSYEQYF. The DNA of the CDR3 is TGCGCCAGCAGCTTTGTATCCAGCGAGGGGTCCTACGAGCAGTACTTC. Full variable domain (remainder filled in from reference TRBV5-1 and TRBJ2-7): KAGVTQTPRYLIKTRGQQVTLSCSPISGHRSVSWYQQTPGQGLQFLFEYFSETQRNKGNFPGRFSGRQFSNSRSEMNVSTLELGDSALYLCASSFVSSEGSYEQYFGPGTRLTVT.

The rearrangement joins TRBV20-1 to TRBJ2-2; perhaps TRBD1 as D (5 bases). The V and J ends lost 2 bases and 0 bases respectively, with 7 bases between them. Germline CDR1 is DFQATT and CDR2 is SNEGSKA (reference sequence). This CDR3 contains 14 residues. The CDR3 region has the DNA TGCAGTGCTAGATCAGGGACGAACACCGGGGAGCTGTTTTTT. Amino acid sequence: CSARSGTNTGELFF.

The chain couples TRBV9 to TRBJ2-7, with a tentative D call TRBD1 (7 bases). This CDR3 is 15 amino acids long. Germline assignment: CDR1 SGDLS and CDR2 YYNGEE. Trimming left V 3 bases short and J 5 bases short, with 18 bases between. The CDR3 DNA reads as TGTGCCAGCAGCGGCGGAGGGGGCTTCGGCCACGAGCAGTACTTC. It yields the protein CASSGGGGFGHEQYF.

This chain joins TRBV9 and TRBJ1-2; the D is unclear. The length of the CDR3 is 14 residues. Trimming pared 0 bases from V and 2 bases from J, leaving 8 bases between. Germline assignment: CDR1 SGDLS and CDR2 YYNGEE. The CDR3 spells CASSVEVGNYGYTF. CDR3 bases: TGTGCCAGCAGCGTAGAAGTAGGGAACTATGGCTACACCTTC.

The V gene is TRBV19, the J gene TRBJ1-2; the D gene is possibly TRBD1 (5 bases). This CDR3 comprises 13 residues. CDR1 and CDR2 from the germline V gene are LNHDA and SQIVND (reference sequence). Trimming took off 8 bases at V and 2 bases at J, with 12 bases between the two ends. The CDR3 bases are TGTGCCAGTGGCAGGGCGTTGAACTATGGCTACACCTTC. Translation gives CASGRALNYGYTF.

The chain carries TRBV20-1 and TRBJ2-5; 9 bases agree with TRBD2. Looked up from germline, CDR1 is DFQATT and CDR2 is SNEGSKA (reference sequence). J lost 3 bases, V lost 3 bases, and 8 bases had no gene match. The CDR3 totals 15 residues. CDR3: CSARVSGRPKETQYF. In nucleotides, the CDR3 is TGCAGTGCTAGGGTCAGCGGGAGGCCGAAAGAGACCCAGTACTTC.

The chain has TRBV28 and TRBJ1-3; D not resolved. The CDR3 consists of 12 residues. V lost 3 bases and J lost 8, with 8 bases in between. Germline V lookup: CDR1 MDHEN, CDR2 SYDVKM. CDR3 in amino acids: CASSFSVHTIYF. CDR3 DNA: TGTGCCAGCAGTTTTTCAGTACACACCATATATTTT.

The chain has TRBV18 and TRBJ2-3, with 8 nucleotides matching TRBD1. This CDR3 is 18 amino acids long. Looked up from germline, CDR1 is KGHSH and CDR2 is LQKENI. The V segment lost 3 bases and the J segment 0 bases; nucleotides outside the gene matches: 11. CDR3 in amino acids: CASSPLLSGGASTDTQYF. The CDR3 nucleotides are TGTGCCAGCTCACCGTTATTATCAGGGGGCGCCAGCACAGATACGCAGTATTTT.

The chain combines TRBV6-1 with TRBJ2-6; the D gene could be TRBD1 or TRBD2 (5 bases each). The V end was cut by 9 bases, the J end by 4 bases, with 16 bases between. This CDR3 is built from 15 residues. CDR1 is MNHNS and CDR2 is SASEGT in the germline V gene. The CDR3 sequence is CASSLWGTGANVLTF. The CDR3 nucleotides are TGTGCCAGTTCCCTCTGGGGGACGGGGGCCAACGTCCTGACTTTC.

The V call is TRBV12-3 or TRBV12-4, the J call TRBJ2-7; TRBD1 might be the D (6 bases). CDR3 length: 14 residues. The germline V and J ends were trimmed by 1 base and 7 bases, with 14 bases remaining between them. The CDR3 DNA is TGTGCCAGCAGTTTAGTGGGGGCAGGGTGGGAGCAGTACTTC. Protein: CASSLVGAGWEQYF.

The chain recombines TRBV6-8 with TRBJ2-7; 7 bases fit TRBD1. Germline CDR1 MNHGY, CDR2 SAAAGT. V gave up 8 bases and J gave up 6 bases; unmatched junction bases: 25. There are 18 residues in the CDR3. The CDR3 loop reads CASGRNRGRGGLGGEQYF. CDR3 sequence (DNA): TGTGCCAGCGGACGGAACAGGGGCCGTGGTGGTCTAGGGGGCGAGCAGTACTTC.

This clonotype is hyperexpanded. J is TRBJ1-5 and V is TRBV18, with 10 bases identical to TRBD1. The CDR3 length is 16 residues. CDR1 is KGHSH and CDR2 is LQKENI in the germline V gene. V lost 5 bases, J lost 6 bases, and 10 bases stayed unmatched. The CDR3: CASSSLPGQGIQPQHF. The CDR3 DNA is TGTGCCAGCTCATCTCTCCCGGGACAGGGGATTCAGCCCCAGCATTTT.

This clonotype was seen only a few times. This chain connects TRBV7-9 to TRBJ2-1; 7 bases align to TRBD2. The CDR3 runs 16 residues. Germline V lookup: CDR1 SEHNR, CDR2 FQNEAQ (reference sequence). With V trimmed by 4 bases and J by 2 bases, 8 bases remained unmatched. The CDR3 loop reads CASSSSVLAAYNEQFF. As DNA, the CDR3 is TGTGCCAGCAGCTCATCGGTGCTAGCGGCCTACAATGAGCAGTTCTTC.

CDR3: CAGGGGNGYTF. The CDR3 DNA follows: TGTGCCGGGGGTGGAGGGAATGGCTACACCTTC. V gene TRBV30 combines with J gene TRBJ1-2; TRBD1 might be the D (5 bases). This CDR3 spans 11 amino acids. Germline V CDR1 and CDR2: GTSNPN, SVGIG (reference sequence). The V gene lost 8 bases and the J gene lost 6 bases, with 13 bases spanning the gap.

This clonotype was found once. The chain links TRBV6-2 or TRBV6-3 to TRBJ2-1, with TRBD2 matching 7 bases. The CDR3 has 17 residues. The V gene's germline CDR1 is MNHEY and CDR2 SVGEGT. After removal of 0 bases from V and 5 bases from J, the junction contained 10 bases not matched to a gene. The CDR3 protein is CASSYSRVGGPHNEQFF. In DNA, the CDR3 is TGTGCCAGCAGTTACTCGAGAGTGGGAGGGCCCCACAATGAGCAGTTCTTC.

The chain combines TRBV20-1 with TRBJ2-1; 11 nucleotides agree with TRBD2. Trimming took 0 bases from V and 7 from J; bases not matched to a gene: 8. Germline V gene data show CDR1 as DFQATT and CDR2 as SNEGSKA (reference sequence). The CDR3 runs 16 residues. The CDR3: CSAREPTSGSRNEQFF. Written as DNA, the CDR3 is TGCAGTGCTAGAGAACCCACTAGCGGGAGTCGGAATGAGCAGTTCTTC.

The chain combines TRBV20-1 with TRBJ1-1; D gene ambiguous. Germline V gene lookup returns CDR1 DFQATT and CDR2 SNEGSKA (reference sequence). This CDR3 contains 15 residues. V lost 0 bases, J lost 6 bases, and 17 bases lay in between. Written as DNA, the CDR3 is TGCAGTGCTAGAGATCCCCATGGCAGGCGGGCTGAAGCTTTCTTT. The encoded protein is CSARDPHGRRAEAFF.

The chain carries TRBV6-5 and TRBJ1-2, with D hard to call. V was clipped by 0 bases and J by 4 bases, with 12 bases between them. Per the germline V gene, CDR1 is MNHEY and CDR2 is SVGAGI. The CDR3 extends over 15 amino acids. CDR3 loop: CASSYSTDGVYGYTF. In nucleotides, the CDR3 is TGTGCCAGCAGTTACTCCACGGACGGAGTCTATGGCTACACCTTC.